These T cell receptor beta chains were read from a single sample in a study of blood T cell repertoires in COVID-19. Here immunoSEQ multiplex PCR was the method, and the copy in TCRdb shows in-frame clones only, minus some. The sample lists about 210,000 clones, 75% to 90% occurring once. Sequences were obtained from peripheral blood. The receptors originated from a woman aged 40 to 49 with acute or convalescent COVID-19. The CDR3 runs from the conserved cysteine through the conserved F or W. The D gene is left open where the match is weak. Clone sizes are given selectively: once, few, many, or a class where the clone is expanded.

-	14	TRBV11-2	TRBJ1-6	few	TGTGCCAGCAGCTTAAAACAGGGACCCTCACCCCTCCACTTT	CASSLKQGPSPLHF
TRBD1	15	TRBV24-1	TRBJ1-5	-	TGTGCCACCAGTGATAAGGGACAGGGCAATCAGCCCCAGCATTTT	CATSDKGQGNQPQHF
-	11	TRBV25-1	TRBJ1-1	-	TGTGCCACCGGACTGACTGATGAAGCTTTCTTT	CATGLTDEAFF
-	14	TRBV18	TRBJ1-4	-	TGTGCCAGCTCACCAGCAGGGGTCGGGGAAAAACTGTTTTTT	CASSPAGVGEKLFF
TRBD2	14	TRBV2	TRBJ2-3	once	TGTGCCAGCAGGACCGGGACTAGCGCAGATACGCAGTATTTT	CASRTGTSADTQYF
-	14	TRBV24-1	TRBJ2-3	-	TGTGCCTCCTCAGCAGGTGCCCCCACAGATACGCAGTATTTT	CASSAGAPTDTQYF
TRBD2	17	TRBV11-1	TRBJ2-3	once	TGTGCCAGCAGCTTAGCGGTTAGCGGGGGGTACACAGATACGCAGTATTTT	CASSLAVSGGYTDTQYF
-	13	TRBV18	TRBJ1-1	-	TGTGCCAGCTCGCCTCGGGGAGGGGGAGAAGCTTTCTTT	CASSPRGGGEAFF
TRBD1	18	TRBV2	TRBJ2-2	once	TGTGCCAGCAGTGAGTCCGCGGACAGGGGGTCGAACACCGGGGAGCTGTTTTTT	CASSESADRGSNTGELFF
TRBD2	15	TRBV4-1	TRBJ2-1	-	TGCGCCAGCAGCCAAGTGGTAGCGGGAGGCTATGAGCAGTTCTTC	CASSQVVAGGYEQFF
-	16	TRBV2	TRBJ2-2	-	TGTGCCAGCAGTGAACCCGGGACTCAAAACACCGGGGAGCTGTTTTTT	CASSEPGTQNTGELFF
-	15	TRBV6-5	TRBJ2-3	-	TGTGCCAGCAGGTCGTACGGGGTTCACACAGATACGCAGTATTTT	CASRSYGVHTDTQYF
TRBD1	17	TRBV14	TRBJ1-3	-	TGTGCCAGCAGCCAAGGTCGGGACAGGGGGCAGGGAAACACCATATATTTT	CASSQGRDRGQGNTIYF
-	14	TRBV18	TRBJ1-5	-	TGTGCCAGCTCAGCTCGACAGCTCAATCAGCCCCAGCATTTT	CASSARQLNQPQHF
TRBD1	13	TRBV18	TRBJ2-1	-	TGTGCCAGCTCCAAGTCAGGGGGAAATGAGCAGTTCTTC	CASSKSGGNEQFF
-	13	TRBV11-1	TRBJ1-1	-	TGTGCCAGCAGCCTCGAGGGGGATACTGAAGCTTTCTTT	CASSLEGDTEAFF
-	15	TRBV13	TRBJ2-4	-	TGTGCCAGCAGCCCCGGGCAGGGCGCCGGAAACATTCAGTACTTC	CASSPGQGAGNIQYF
TRBD1	15	TRBV30	TRBJ1-3	-	TGTGCCTGGAGTTTCTCGACAGGGCCTGGAAACACCATATATTTT	CAWSFSTGPGNTIYF
-	13	TRBV5-8	TRBJ1-5	-	TGTGCCAGCAGCTTGGTGATAGATCAGCCCCAGCATTTT	CASSLVIDQPQHF
-	17	TRBV18	TRBJ2-6	-	TGTGCCAGCTCACCCGAGGTTAAAATCTCTGGGGCCAACGTCCTGACTTTC	CASSPEVKISGANVLTF
-	14	TRBV3-1/TRBV3-2	TRBJ1-2	-	TGTGCCAGCAGACCACAGGGCTCCAATTATGGCTACACCTTC	CASRPQGSNYGYTF
TRBD2	15	TRBV15	TRBJ2-2	-	TGTGCCACCGGACGGACTAGCTTTAACACCGGGGAGCTGTTTTTT	CATGRTSFNTGELFF
TRBD1	16	TRBV19	TRBJ1-2	-	TGTGCCAGTTCGATTCCGGGACAGGGGGATATAGATGGCTACACCTTC	CASSIPGQGDIDGYTF
-	16	TRBV5-1	TRBJ1-1	-	TGCGCCAGCAATCGGCAGGGAGGGTGGGGGAGCACTGAAGCTTTCTTT	CASNRQGGWGSTEAFF
TRBD2	16	TRBV12-5	TRBJ2-3	-	TGTGCTAGTGGTTTTACTAGCGGGGGGAGCACAGATACGCAGTATTTT	CASGFTSGGSTDTQYF
TRBD1	16	TRBV6-5	TRBJ2-2	-	TGTGCCAGCAGTTCACAGGGGGCGCAGAACACCGGGGAGCTGTTTTTT	CASSSQGAQNTGELFF
-	16	TRBV5-5	TRBJ2-5	-	TGTGCCAGCAGGATAGGCTCAGGGGCTGGAGGAGAGACCCAGTACTTC	CASRIGSGAGGETQYF
-	14	TRBV28	TRBJ1-1	-	TGTGCCAGCACCCGGACCAGGGGAACCACTGAAGCTTTCTTT	CASTRTRGTTEAFF
-	14	TRBV5-1	TRBJ1-3	-	TGCGCCAGCAGCTCCTCGGGCGGGGGAAACACCATATATTTT	CASSSSGGGNTIYF
TRBD2	17	TRBV13	TRBJ2-2	-	TGTGCCAGCAGCTTCGGGTCTAGCGGGAGTTGGACCGGGGAGCTGTTTTTT	CASSFGSSGSWTGELFF
-	14	TRBV4-1	TRBJ2-5	-	TGCGCCAGCAGCCGGGAGAACCGGCGAGAGACCCAGTACTTC	CASSRENRRETQYF
TRBD1	14	TRBV6-5	TRBJ2-1	few	TGTGCCAGCACCCCCGGGACAGGGGTGAATGAGCAGTTCTTC	CASTPGTGVNEQFF
-	11	TRBV7-9	TRBJ1-2	-	TGTGCCAGCAGCTTTGAGTATGGCTACACCTTC	CASSFEYGYTF
TRBD1	13	TRBV19	TRBJ1-4	-	TGTGCCAGTAGTATAGATCTGAGGGGACAGGGTTTTTTT	CASSIDLRGQGFF
TRBD2	19	TRBV19	TRBJ2-1	-	TGTGCCAGTAGCAAACTGACTAGCGGGGGGGCCGGGCTAGCAAATGAGCAGTTCTTC	CASSKLTSGGAGLANEQFF
TRBD2	17	TRBV18	TRBJ2-3	-	TGTGCCAGCTCACCCACCTCCCTAGCGGGGTCCGATGGTACGCAGTATTTT	CASSPTSLAGSDGTQYF
TRBD2	16	TRBV4-2	TRBJ2-5	-	TGTGCCAGCAGCCAATCTAGCGGGGGAGCTCGGGAGACCCAGTACTTC	CASSQSSGGARETQYF
TRBD1	14	TRBV5-6	TRBJ1-4	-	TGTGCCAGCAGCCTCGGGACAGGGGGTGAAAAACTGTTTTTT	CASSLGTGGEKLFF
TRBD2	15	TRBV28	TRBJ2-3	-	TGTGCCAGCAGTTCACTAGCGTCACACACAGATACGCAGTATTTT	CASSSLASHTDTQYF
TRBD2	15	TRBV10-1	TRBJ2-2	few	TGCGCCAGCAGTGGCGGGGGGCTGGGGACCGGGGAGCTGTTTTTT	CASSGGGLGTGELFF
-	15	TRBV6-5	TRBJ2-1	once	TGTGCCTGCGCGATCGGAATGGGGGCTTACAATGAGCAGTTCTTC	CACAIGMGAYNEQFF
-	13	TRBV6-5	TRBJ1-1	-	TGTGCCAGCAGTTACCAGGTGAACACTGAAGCTTTCTTT	CASSYQVNTEAFF
-	16	TRBV30	TRBJ1-2	-	TGTGCCCGTCGGACAAAATTACAGGGTTTCTTGTATGGCTACACCTTC	CARRTKLQGFLYGYTF
TRBD1	12	TRBV2	TRBJ1-1	few	TGTGCCAGCAGTGAATTGGGACAGGGGGCTTTCTTT	CASSELGQGAFF
-	14	TRBV2	TRBJ2-5	-	TGTGCCAGCAGTGGTGGCGGGGCGGGGGAGACCCAGTACTTC	CASSGGGAGETQYF
-	12	TRBV4-1	TRBJ2-5	-	TGCGCCAGCAGTCTGTCCGGGGAGACCCAGTACTTC	CASSLSGETQYF